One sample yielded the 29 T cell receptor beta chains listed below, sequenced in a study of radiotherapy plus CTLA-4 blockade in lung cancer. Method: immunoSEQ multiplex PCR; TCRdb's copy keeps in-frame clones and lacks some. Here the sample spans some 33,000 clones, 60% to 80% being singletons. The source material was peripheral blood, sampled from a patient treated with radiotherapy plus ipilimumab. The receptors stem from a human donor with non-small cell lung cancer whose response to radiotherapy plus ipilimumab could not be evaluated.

The CDR3 spells CASSWRQGDEQYF. Here the CDR3 DNA reads TGTGCCAGCAGCTGGAGACAGGGGGACGAGCAGTACTTC. This rearrangement joins TRBV5-5 to TRBJ2-7, with TRBD1 identical over 9 bases. The CDR3 is 13 amino acids. Germline V CDR1 and CDR2: SGHKS, YYEKEE (reference sequence). Trimming at V came to 3 bases and at J to 5 bases, leaving 3 bases not matched to a gene.

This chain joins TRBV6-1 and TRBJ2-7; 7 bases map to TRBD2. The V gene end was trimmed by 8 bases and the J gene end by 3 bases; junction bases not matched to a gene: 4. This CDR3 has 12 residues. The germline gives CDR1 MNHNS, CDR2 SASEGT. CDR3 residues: CASRGGNYEQYF. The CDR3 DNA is TGTGCCAGCCGGGGAGGGAACTACGAGCAGTACTTC.

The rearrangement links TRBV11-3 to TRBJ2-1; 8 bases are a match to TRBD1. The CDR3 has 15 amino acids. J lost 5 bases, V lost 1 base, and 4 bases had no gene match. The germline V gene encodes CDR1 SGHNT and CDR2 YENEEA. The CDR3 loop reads CASSLGGQANNEQFF. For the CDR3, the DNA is TGTGCCAGCAGCTTAGGGGGACAGGCAAACAATGAGCAGTTCTTC.

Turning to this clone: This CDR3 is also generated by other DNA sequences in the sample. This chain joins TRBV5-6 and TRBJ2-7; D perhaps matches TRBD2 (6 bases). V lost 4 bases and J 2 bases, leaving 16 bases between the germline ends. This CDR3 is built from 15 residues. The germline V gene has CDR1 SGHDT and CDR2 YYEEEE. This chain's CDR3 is CASSPGLTSTYEQYF. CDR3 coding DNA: TGTGCCAGCAGCCCGGGACTGACGTCTACCTACGAGCAGTACTTC.

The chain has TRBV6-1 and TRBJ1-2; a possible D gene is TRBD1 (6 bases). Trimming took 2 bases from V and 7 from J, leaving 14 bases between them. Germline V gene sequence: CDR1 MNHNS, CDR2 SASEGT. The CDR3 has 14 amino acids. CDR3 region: CASSEKGHASGYTF. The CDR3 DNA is TGTGCCAGCAGTGAAAAGGGACACGCATCTGGCTACACCTTC.

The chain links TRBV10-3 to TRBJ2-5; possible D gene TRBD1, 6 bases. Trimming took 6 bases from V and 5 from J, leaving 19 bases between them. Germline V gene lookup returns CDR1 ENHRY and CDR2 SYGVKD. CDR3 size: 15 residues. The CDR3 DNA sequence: TGTGCCATCAGCCCCGGGACACTCTTGGGGGAGACCCAGTACTTC. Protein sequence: CAISPGTLLGETQYF.

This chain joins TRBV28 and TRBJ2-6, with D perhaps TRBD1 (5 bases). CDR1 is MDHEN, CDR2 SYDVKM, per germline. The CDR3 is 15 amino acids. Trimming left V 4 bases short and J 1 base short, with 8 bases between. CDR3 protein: CASSWTQSGANVLTF. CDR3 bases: TGTGCCAGCAGTTGGACACAGTCTGGGGCCAACGTCCTGACTTTC.

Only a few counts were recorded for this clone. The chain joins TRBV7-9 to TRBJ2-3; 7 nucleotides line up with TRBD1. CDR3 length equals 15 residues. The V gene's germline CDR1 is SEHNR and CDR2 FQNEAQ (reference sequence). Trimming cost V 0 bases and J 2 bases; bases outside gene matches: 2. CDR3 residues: CASSLAQGSTDTQYF. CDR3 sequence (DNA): TGTGCCAGCAGCTTAGCACAGGGGTCCACAGATACGCAGTATTTT. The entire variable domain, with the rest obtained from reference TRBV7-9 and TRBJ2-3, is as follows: DTGVSQNPRHKITKRGQNVTFRCDPISEHNRLYWYRQTLGQGPEFLTYFQNEAQLEKSRLLSDRFSAERPKGSFSTLEIQRTEQGDSAMYLCASSLAQGSTDTQYFGPGTRLTVL.

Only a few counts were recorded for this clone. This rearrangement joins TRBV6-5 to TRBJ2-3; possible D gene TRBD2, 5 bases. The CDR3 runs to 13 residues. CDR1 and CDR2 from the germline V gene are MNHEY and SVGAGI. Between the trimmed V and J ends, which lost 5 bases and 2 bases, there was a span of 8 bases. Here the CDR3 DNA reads TGTGCCAGCAGTCACCGGGACACAGATACGCAGTATTTT. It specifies CASSHRDTDTQYF.

CDR3 region: CASSPPAQTTNEKLFF. CDR3 DNA sequence: TGTGCCAGCTCACCACCTGCACAGACAACTAATGAAAAACTGTTTTTT. The chain is built from TRBV18 and TRBJ1-4; D remains ambiguous. Germline V lookup: CDR1 KGHSH, CDR2 LQKENI. The CDR3 spans 16 residues. With 0 bases removed from V and 0 bases from J, the gap between germline ends came to 8 bases.

Here the CDR3 DNA reads TGTGCCTGGAGCGGAGGGGCATGGGCTTTCTTT. It specifies CAWSGGAWAFF. The chain joins TRBV30 to TRBJ1-1, with D tentatively TRBD1 (5 bases). The germline CDR1 and CDR2 sequences are GTSNPN and SVGIG (reference sequence). V was pared by 3 bases and J by 11 bases, with 13 bases between. The CDR3 is 11 amino acids.

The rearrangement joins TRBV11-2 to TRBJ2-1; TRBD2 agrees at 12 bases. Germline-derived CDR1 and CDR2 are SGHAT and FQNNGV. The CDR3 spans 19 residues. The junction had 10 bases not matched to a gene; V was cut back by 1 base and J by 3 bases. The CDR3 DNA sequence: TGTGCCAGCAGCTTAGGCGGGACTAGCGGGCACCCCGTCTACAATGAGCAGTTCTTC. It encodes CASSLGGTSGHPVYNEQFF.

The DNA for the CDR3 is TGTGCCAGCAGTGGCGGACTAGCGGGGGGGACTGAGCAGTTCTTC. This translates into CASSGGLAGGTEQFF. The chain uses TRBV6-5 and TRBJ2-1; 15 nucleotides agree with TRBD2. Germline loops: CDR1 MNHEY, CDR2 SVGAGI. V shed 5 bases and J 9 bases; nucleotides not matched to a gene: 5. The CDR3 extends over 15 amino acids.

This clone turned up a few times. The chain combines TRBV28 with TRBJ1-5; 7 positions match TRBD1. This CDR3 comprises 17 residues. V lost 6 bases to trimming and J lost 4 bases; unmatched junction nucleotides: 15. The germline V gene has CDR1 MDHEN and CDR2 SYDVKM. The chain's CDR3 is CASSLGWAGGLNQPQHF. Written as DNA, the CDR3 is TGTGCCAGCAGCCTCGGTTGGGCAGGGGGTTTGAATCAGCCCCAGCATTTT.

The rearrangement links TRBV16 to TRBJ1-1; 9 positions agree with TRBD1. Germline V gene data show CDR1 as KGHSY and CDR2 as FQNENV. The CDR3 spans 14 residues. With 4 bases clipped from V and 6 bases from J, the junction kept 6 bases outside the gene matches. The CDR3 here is CASSLGTGRAEAFF. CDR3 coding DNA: TGTGCCAGCAGCCTAGGGACAGGGAGGGCTGAAGCTTTCTTT. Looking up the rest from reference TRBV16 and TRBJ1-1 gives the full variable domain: GEEVAQTPKHLVRGEGQKAKLYCAPIKGHSYVFWYQQVLKNEFKFLISFQNENVFDETGMPKERFSAKCLPNSPCSLEIQATKLEDSAVYFCASSLGTGRAEAFFGQGTRLTVV.

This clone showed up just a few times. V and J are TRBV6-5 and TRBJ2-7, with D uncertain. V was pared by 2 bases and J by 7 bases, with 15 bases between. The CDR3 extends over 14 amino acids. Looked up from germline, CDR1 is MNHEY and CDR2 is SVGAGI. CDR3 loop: CASSYGGRTSEQYF. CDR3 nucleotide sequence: TGTGCCAGCAGTTACGGCGGTAGAACCTCTGAGCAGTACTTC.

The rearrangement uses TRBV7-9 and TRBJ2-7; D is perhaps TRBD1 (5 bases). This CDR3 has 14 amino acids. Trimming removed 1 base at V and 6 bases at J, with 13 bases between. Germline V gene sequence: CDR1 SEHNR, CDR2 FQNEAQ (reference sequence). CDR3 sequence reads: CASSLEGGHPEQYF. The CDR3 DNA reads TGTGCCAGCAGCTTAGAAGGTGGACATCCCGAGCAGTACTTC.

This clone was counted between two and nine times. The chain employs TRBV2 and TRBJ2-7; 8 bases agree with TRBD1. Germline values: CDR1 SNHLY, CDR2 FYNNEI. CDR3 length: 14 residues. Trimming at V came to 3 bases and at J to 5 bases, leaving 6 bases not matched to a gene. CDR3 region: CASSDPTGANEQYF. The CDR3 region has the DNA TGTGCCAGCAGTGACCCGACAGGGGCCAACGAGCAGTACTTC.

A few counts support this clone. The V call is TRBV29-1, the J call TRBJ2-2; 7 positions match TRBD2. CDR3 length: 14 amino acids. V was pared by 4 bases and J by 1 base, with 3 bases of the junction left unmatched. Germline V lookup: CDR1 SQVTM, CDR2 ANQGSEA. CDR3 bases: TGCAGCGTTGCCCCGGGAGGGAACACCGGGGAGCTGTTTTTT. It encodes CSVAPGGNTGELFF.

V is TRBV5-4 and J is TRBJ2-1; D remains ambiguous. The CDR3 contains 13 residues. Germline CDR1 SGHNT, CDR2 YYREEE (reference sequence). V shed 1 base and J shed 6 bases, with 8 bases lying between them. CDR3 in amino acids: CASSLKSGNEQFF. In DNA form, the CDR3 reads TGTGCCAGCAGCTTGAAGTCCGGCAATGAGCAGTTCTTC.

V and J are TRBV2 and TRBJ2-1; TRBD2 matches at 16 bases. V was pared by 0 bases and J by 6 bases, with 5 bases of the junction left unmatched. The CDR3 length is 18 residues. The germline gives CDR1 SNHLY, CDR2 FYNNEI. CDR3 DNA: TGTGCCAGCAGTGAAGCGCTCGGGACTAGCGGGAGGGCCAATGAGCAGTTCTTC. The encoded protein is CASSEALGTSGRANEQFF. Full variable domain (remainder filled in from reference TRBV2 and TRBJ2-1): EPEVTQTPSHQVTQMGQEVILRCVPISNHLYFYWYRQILGQKVEFLVSFYNNEISEKSEIFDDQFSVERPDGSNFTLKIRSTKLEDSAMYFCASSEALGTSGRANEQFFGPGTRLTVL.

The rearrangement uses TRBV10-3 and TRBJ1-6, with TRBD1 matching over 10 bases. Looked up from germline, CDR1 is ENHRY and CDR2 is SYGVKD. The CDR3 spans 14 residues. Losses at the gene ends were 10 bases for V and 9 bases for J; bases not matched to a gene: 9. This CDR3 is CATQTGGEVSPLHF. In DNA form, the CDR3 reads TGTGCCACCCAGACAGGGGGCGAAGTTTCACCCCTCCACTTT.

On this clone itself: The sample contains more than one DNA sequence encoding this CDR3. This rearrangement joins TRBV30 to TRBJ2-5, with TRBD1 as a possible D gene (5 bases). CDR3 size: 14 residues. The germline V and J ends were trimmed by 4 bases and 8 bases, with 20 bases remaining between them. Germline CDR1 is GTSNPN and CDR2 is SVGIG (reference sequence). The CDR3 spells CAWKKQGSLETQYF. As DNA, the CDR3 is TGTGCCTGGAAAAAGCAGGGAAGTTTAGAAACCCAGTACTTC. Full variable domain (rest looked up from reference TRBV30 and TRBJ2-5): SQTIHQWPATLVQPVGSPLSLECTVEGTSNPNLYWYRQAAGRGLQLLFYSVGIGQISSEVPQNLSASRPQDRQFILSSKKLLLSDSGFYLCAWKKQGSLETQYFGPGTRLLVL.

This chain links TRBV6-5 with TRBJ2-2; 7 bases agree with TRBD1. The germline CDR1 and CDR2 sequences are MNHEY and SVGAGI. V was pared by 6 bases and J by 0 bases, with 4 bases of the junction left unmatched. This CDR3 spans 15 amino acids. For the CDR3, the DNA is TGTGCCAGCAGCCGGACAGGCTCGAACACCGGGGAGCTGTTTTTT. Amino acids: CASSRTGSNTGELFF.

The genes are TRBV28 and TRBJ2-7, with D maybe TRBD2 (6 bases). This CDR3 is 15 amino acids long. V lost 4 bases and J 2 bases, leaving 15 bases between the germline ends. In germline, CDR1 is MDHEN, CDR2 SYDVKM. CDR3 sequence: CASSSHLRGAYEQYF. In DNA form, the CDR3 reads TGTGCCAGCAGTTCCCATTTGCGGGGCGCCTACGAGCAGTACTTC.

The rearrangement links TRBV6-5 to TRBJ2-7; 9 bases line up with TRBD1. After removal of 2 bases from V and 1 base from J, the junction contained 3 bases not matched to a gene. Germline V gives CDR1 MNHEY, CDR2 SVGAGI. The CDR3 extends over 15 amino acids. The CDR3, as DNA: TGTGCCAGCAGTTACCGTGGACAGGGGTCCTACGAGCAGTACTTC. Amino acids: CASSYRGQGSYEQYF.

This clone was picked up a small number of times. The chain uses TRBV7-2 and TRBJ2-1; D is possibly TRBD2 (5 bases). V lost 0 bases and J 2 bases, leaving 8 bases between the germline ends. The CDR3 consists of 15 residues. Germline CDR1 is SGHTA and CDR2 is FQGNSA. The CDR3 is CASSLAGVAYNEQFF. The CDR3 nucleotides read TGTGCCAGCAGCTTAGCGGGAGTGGCCTACAATGAGCAGTTCTTC.

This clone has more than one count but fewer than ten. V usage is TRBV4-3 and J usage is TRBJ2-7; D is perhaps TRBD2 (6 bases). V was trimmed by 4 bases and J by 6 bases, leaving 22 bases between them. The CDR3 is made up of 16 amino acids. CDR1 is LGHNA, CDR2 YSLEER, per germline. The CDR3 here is CASSRSTGGEGLEQYF. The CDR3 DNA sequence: TGCGCCAGCAGCCGCTCGACCGGGGGAGAGGGGCTCGAGCAGTACTTC.

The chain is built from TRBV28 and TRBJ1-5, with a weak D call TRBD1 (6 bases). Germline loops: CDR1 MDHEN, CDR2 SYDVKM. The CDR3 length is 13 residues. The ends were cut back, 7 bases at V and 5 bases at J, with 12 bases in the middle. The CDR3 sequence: CASNGGRYQPQHF. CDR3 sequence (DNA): TGTGCCAGCAACGGGGGGCGGTATCAGCCCCAGCATTTT. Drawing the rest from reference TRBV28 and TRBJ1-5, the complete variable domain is DVKVTQSSRYLVKRTGEKVFLECVQDMDHENMFWYRQDPGLGLRLIYFSYDVKMKEKGDIPEGYSVSREKKERFSLILESASTNQTSMYLCASNGGRYQPQHFGDGTRLSIL.